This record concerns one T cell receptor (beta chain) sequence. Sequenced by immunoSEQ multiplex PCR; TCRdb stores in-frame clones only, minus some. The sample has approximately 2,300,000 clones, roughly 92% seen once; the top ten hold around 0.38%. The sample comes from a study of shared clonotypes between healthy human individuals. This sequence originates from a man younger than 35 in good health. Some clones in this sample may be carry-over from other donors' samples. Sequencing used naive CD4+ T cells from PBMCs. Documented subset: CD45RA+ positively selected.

CDR3 protein: CASSSYPGLNYEQYF. DNA for the CDR3: TGTGCCAGCAGCTCCTATCCGGGCCTCAATTACGAGCAGTACTTC. The chain combines TRBV7-3 with TRBJ2-7; D unclear. Trimming stripped 4 bases from V and 4 bases from J, with 17 bases between. CDR1 and CDR2 (germline): SGHTA, FQGTGA. The CDR3 contains 15 residues.